Listed below are T cell receptor beta chains from one sample, sequenced in a study of blood T cell repertoires in COVID-19. Using immunoSEQ multiplex PCR, the repertoire was profiled, and TCRdb retains in-frame clones only, with some absent. This repertoire shows about 270,000 clones, just under 90% found once; its top ten account for 1.9%. Sequenced: PBMCs or T cells enriched from blood (not recorded which). These receptors all come from a woman aged 60-75 years who had recovered from COVID-19. The CDR3 runs from the conserved cysteine through the conserved F or W. A D gene is named only where the DNA matches it firmly. Rows give clone size only sometimes, using once, few, many, or a class for an expanded clone.

clone_size: .
d_call: TRBD1
v_call: TRBV7-8
j_call: TRBJ1-2
cdr3_nt: TGTGCCAGCAGCCCGTCAGGGGGTGGTTACGGCTACACCTTC
cdr3_aa: CASSPSGGGYGYTF

clone_size: .
d_call: TRBD2
v_call: TRBV4-1
j_call: TRBJ2-3
cdr3_nt: TGCGCCAGCAGCCCGGGACTAGCGAGGTCAGATACGCAGTATTTT
cdr3_aa: CASSPGLARSDTQYF

clone_size: .
d_call: TRBD2
v_call: TRBV5-1
j_call: TRBJ2-5
cdr3_nt: TGCGCCAGCAGCTTGGACGCGGGGGTCTCAGAGACCCAGTACTTC
cdr3_aa: CASSLDAGVSETQYF

clone_size: once
d_call: .
v_call: TRBV28
j_call: TRBJ1-1
cdr3_nt: TGTGCCAGCAAAGCCACCTCATGGACTGAAGCTTTCTTT
cdr3_aa: CASKATSWTEAFF

clone_size: .
d_call: TRBD1
v_call: TRBV6-2/TRBV6-3
j_call: TRBJ2-7
cdr3_nt: TGTGCCAGCAGTTACTCTTCAGGGGGATACGAGCAGTACTTC
cdr3_aa: CASSYSSGGYEQYF

clone_size: .
d_call: .
v_call: TRBV5-1
j_call: TRBJ2-2
cdr3_nt: TGCGCCAGCAGCCTACCGACTAGTTCTGGCGTCGGGGAGCTGTTTTTT
cdr3_aa: CASSLPTSSGVGELFF

clone_size: .
d_call: TRBD1
v_call: TRBV28
j_call: TRBJ1-2
cdr3_nt: TGTGCCAGCAGTGTTTCGGCAGGGGGAGACTATGGCTACACCTTC
cdr3_aa: CASSVSAGGDYGYTF

clone_size: .
d_call: TRBD2
v_call: TRBV7-9
j_call: TRBJ2-1
cdr3_nt: TGTGCCAGCAGCGGCCCTGTAGCGGGAGGGCGGAATGAGCAGTTCTTC
cdr3_aa: CASSGPVAGGRNEQFF

clone_size: .
d_call: .
v_call: TRBV18
j_call: TRBJ2-3
cdr3_nt: TGTGCCAGCTCACTCGACATATTCACAGATACGCAGTATTTT
cdr3_aa: CASSLDIFTDTQYF

clone_size: .
d_call: .
v_call: TRBV19
j_call: TRBJ1-3
cdr3_nt: TGTGCCAGTACCAGGGCAGGGTTCGGAAACACCATATATTTT
cdr3_aa: CASTRAGFGNTIYF

clone_size: .
d_call: .
v_call: TRBV4-1
j_call: TRBJ2-1
cdr3_nt: TGCGCCAGCAGCCAAGAACGGCTAGCCTCCTACAATGAGCAGTTCTTC
cdr3_aa: CASSQERLASYNEQFF

clone_size: .
d_call: TRBD2
v_call: TRBV5-1
j_call: TRBJ2-7
cdr3_nt: TGCGCCAGCGGGACTAGCGACTCCTACGAGCAGTACTTC
cdr3_aa: CASGTSDSYEQYF

clone_size: .
d_call: TRBD1
v_call: TRBV4-1
j_call: TRBJ1-1
cdr3_nt: TGCGCCAGCAGCCCAGGACAGGCGAACACTGAAGCTTTCTTT
cdr3_aa: CASSPGQANTEAFF

clone_size: .
d_call: TRBD1
v_call: TRBV6-5
j_call: TRBJ1-2
cdr3_nt: TGTGCCAGCAGTTACGGGGACAGGGCCAATGGCTACACCTTC
cdr3_aa: CASSYGDRANGYTF

clone_size: once
d_call: TRBD2
v_call: TRBV19
j_call: TRBJ2-2
cdr3_nt: TGTGCCAGTAGTATAGGACTAGCGGGTCGTCTCACCGGGGAGCTGTTTTTT
cdr3_aa: CASSIGLAGRLTGELFF

clone_size: .
d_call: .
v_call: TRBV5-1
j_call: TRBJ2-1
cdr3_nt: TGCGCCAGCAGCTGGGGGGGCGTTAGCTCCTACAATGAGCAGTTCTTC
cdr3_aa: CASSWGGVSSYNEQFF